This passage covers 6 T cell receptor beta chains from one sample sequenced in a study of technical replicates of blood from four donors. Libraries were prepared by immunoSEQ multiplex PCR; TCRdb keeps only in-frame clonotypes and omits some of them. Of roughly 92,000 clones in the sample, approximately 96% were seen once. What was sequenced was T cells isolated from PBMCs. All receptors come from a human donor in good health.

This rearrangement joins TRBV7-3 to TRBJ2-5; TRBD2 agrees at 11 bases. Trimming took 5 bases from V and 4 from J; bases not matched to a gene: 9. This CDR3 has 16 residues. Germline V CDR1 and CDR2: SGHTA, FQGTGA. The CDR3 region has the DNA TGTGCCAGCAGCCTGCTTGGGCTAGCGGGAGGAGAGACCCAGTACTTC. It is translated as CASSLLGLAGGETQYF.

This rearrangement joins TRBV14 to TRBJ2-7, with D perhaps matching TRBD1 (6 bases). Trimming removed 2 bases from V and 1 base from J, with 18 bases in between. The length of the CDR3 is 17 residues. In germline, CDR1 is SGHDN, CDR2 FVKESK. Written as DNA, the CDR3 is TGTGCCAGCAGCCAACCTGGTCGAGGCAGGGGATCCTACGAGCAGTACTTC. Protein: CASSQPGRGRGSYEQYF.

The V and J genes are TRBV11-3 and TRBJ1-1, with D uncertain. The CDR3 length is 13 residues. Trimming cost V 0 bases and J 6 bases, with 8 bases left between them. Germline CDR1 reads SGHNT; CDR2 reads YENEEA. DNA for the CDR3: TGTGCCAGCAGCTTAGAACAAACATCTGAAGCTTTCTTT. This codes for CASSLEQTSEAFF.

The CDR3 is CSARTAYEQYF. Here the CDR3 DNA reads TGCAGTGCTAGAACAGCCTACGAGCAGTACTTC. The gene calls are TRBV20-1 and TRBJ2-7; D gene ambiguous. V was cut by 2 bases and J by 2 bases, with 4 bases left in between. Germline V gene data show CDR1 as DFQATT and CDR2 as SNEGSKA (reference sequence). The CDR3 is 11 residues long.

The rearrangement uses TRBV27 and TRBJ2-1; 9 bases fit TRBD2. The germline gives CDR1 MNHEY, CDR2 SMNVEV (reference sequence). Trimming cost V 5 bases and J 2 bases; bases outside gene matches: 10. This CDR3 region has 17 residues. CDR3 nucleotides: TGTGCCAGCAGTCCCAAGCTAGCGGGAAGGGCCTACAATGAGCAGTTCTTC. Translation gives CASSPKLAGRAYNEQFF.

As to this clone: Other nucleotide sequences from this sample produce the same CDR3. The chain recombines TRBV19 with TRBJ1-2, with 10 bases that match TRBD1. Germline V lookup: CDR1 LNHDA, CDR2 SQIVND (reference sequence). The CDR3 sequence is 15 residues long. Germline trimming cut 7 bases from V and 7 bases from J; bases unmatched to any gene: 12. CDR3: CASTPPGQGHFGYTF. The CDR3 coding sequence is TGTGCCAGTACTCCTCCGGGACAGGGGCATTTTGGCTACACCTTC.